These 27 T cell receptor beta chains originate from one sample sequenced in a study of monozygotic twins with inflammatory bowel disease. After re-calling the 5' RACE reads, TCRdb lists one entry per CDR3 protein, DNA absent. This sample's table reports under 150,000 distinct CDR3 sequences. Sequencing was carried out using blood. The receptors were gathered from a human donor with ulcerative colitis or Crohn's disease, or a healthy co-twin of an affected twin (not recorded which).

The chain carries TRBV6-2 or TRBV6-3 and TRBJ2-3; as DNA is missing, the TRBD1 call by TCRdb cannot be tested. CDR3 length equals 13 residues. Germline lookup yields CDR1 MNHEY and CDR2 SVGEGT. This CDR3 is CASRDTPQGTQYF.

This rearrangement joins TRBV24-1 to TRBJ2-5; the D call of TRBD2 rests on TCRdb alone, since no DNA is present to check it. The CDR3 consists of 14 residues. The germline CDR1 and CDR2 sequences are KGHDR and SFDVKD. CDR3 sequence: CATATSTLQETQYF.

The chain has TRBV18 and TRBJ1-1. Germline values: CDR1 KGHSH, CDR2 LQKENI. The CDR3 runs to 15 residues. CDR3: CASSPPGPMNTEAFF.

The chain joins TRBV5-1 to TRBJ2-3; TCRdb indicates TRBD1, and absent DNA this call remains unverified. CDR3 length equals 15 residues. Germline V gives CDR1 SGHRS, CDR2 YFSETQ. This CDR3 is CASNGVGGPTDTQYF.

The chain couples TRBV5-1 to TRBJ2-1. The CDR3 sequence is 13 residues long. Germline V gene sequence: CDR1 SGHRS, CDR2 YFSETQ. Here the CDR3 reads CASSLDGYNEQFF.

This chain connects TRBV5-6 to TRBJ2-7; the TCRdb call, TRBD1, lacks DNA for checking. Germline values: CDR1 SGHDT, CDR2 YYEEEE. The CDR3 covers 15 residues. CDR3 loop: CASSATGQGAHEQYF.

V gene TRBV7-9 combines with J gene TRBJ1-5; without DNA, the TCRdb call of TRBD1 cannot be checked. CDR1 SEHNR and CDR2 FQNEAQ come from the germline V gene (reference sequence). The CDR3 spans 13 residues. CDR3 amino acids: CASSNRGDQPQHF.

This chain connects TRBV4-3 to TRBJ1-4. The CDR3 covers 15 residues. Germline-derived CDR1 and CDR2 are LGHNA and YSLEER. CDR3 in amino acids: CASSHSFQANEKLFF.

The chain carries TRBV12-3 or TRBV12-4 and TRBJ1-2; TCRdb returns TRBD1, unconfirmable since there is no DNA. The CDR3 is made up of 14 amino acids. CDR3 in amino acids: CASRLGQINYGYTF.

J is TRBJ2-5 and V is TRBV10-3. Germline CDR1 reads ENHRY; CDR2 reads SYGVKD. The length of the CDR3 is 13 residues. The chain's CDR3 is CAISEVGGETQYF.

This chain links TRBV6-1 with TRBJ2-7; with no DNA, the TCRdb D assignment of TRBD1 cannot be verified. Germline CDR1 is MNHNS and CDR2 is SASEGT. The CDR3 totals 15 residues. The CDR3 reads CASSATGTESYEQYF.

This chain joins TRBV6-5 and TRBJ2-3; TCRdb gives TRBD2 as the D gene, but with no DNA this cannot be confirmed. The CDR3 is 17 residues long. Per the germline V gene, CDR1 is MNHEY and CDR2 is SVGAGI. Here the CDR3 reads CASSYSGGGGFTDTQYF.

CDR3 sequence: CASSLEGAGEDEAFF. The chain has TRBV5-1 and TRBJ1-1; TCRdb selects TRBD1, and the lack of DNA leaves this call unchecked. CDR3 length: 15 residues. The germline V gene has CDR1 SGHRS and CDR2 YFSETQ.

The genes are TRBV27 and TRBJ2-7; TCRdb indicates TRBD1, and absent DNA this call remains unverified. The germline CDR1 and CDR2 sequences are MNHEY and SMNVEV (reference sequence). This CDR3 spans 15 amino acids. The chain's CDR3 is CASRNRDTTTYEQYF.

V gene TRBV5-1 combines with J gene TRBJ2-1; TCRdb's D call, TRBD1, is unchecked because there is no DNA. Germline CDR1 and CDR2: SGHRS and YFSETQ. The CDR3 runs 15 residues. CDR3: CASSLHPTGANEQFF.

The gene calls are TRBV20-1 and TRBJ2-5. The CDR3 is 14 amino acids. Germline CDR1 reads DFQATT; CDR2 reads SNEGSKA (reference sequence). CDR3 residues: CSARDFAGQETQYF.

V gene TRBV5-1 combines with J gene TRBJ2-1; TCRdb's assignment of TRBD1 cannot be checked, as there is no DNA. CDR3 length: 14 amino acids. Germline V CDR1 and CDR2: SGHRS, YFSETQ. The CDR3 is CASSPRTGANEQFF.

The J gene is TRBJ1-4, the V gene TRBV11-2; TCRdb lists TRBD1, though no DNA is available to test this call. The CDR3 is 15 amino acids. Germline CDR1 reads SGHAT; CDR2 reads FQNNGV. The CDR3 protein is CASSIQGAGGEKLFF. The complete variable domain, with remaining parts taken from reference TRBV11-2 and TRBJ1-4, reads EAGVAQSPRYKIIEKRQSVAFWCNPISGHATLYWYQQILGQGPKLLIQFQNNGVVDDSQLPKDRFSAERLKGVDSTLKIQPAKLEDSAVYLCASSIQGAGGEKLFFGSGTQLSVL.

The chain links TRBV20-1 to TRBJ2-1; TCRdb outputs TRBD1, but without DNA this stays unchecked. This CDR3 is built from 15 residues. The V gene's germline CDR1 is DFQATT and CDR2 SNEGSKA (reference sequence). The chain's CDR3 is CSANKGRGPYNEQFF.

The chain uses TRBV5-1 and TRBJ2-7. Germline CDR1 reads SGHRS; CDR2 reads YFSETQ. There are 15 residues in the CDR3. CDR3 in amino acids: CASSNPDRTSYEQYF.

J is TRBJ2-3 and V is TRBV2. The CDR3 is made up of 14 amino acids. Germline values: CDR1 SNHLY, CDR2 FYNNEI. The CDR3 here is CASSELTRADTQYF.

The genes are TRBV12-3 or TRBV12-4 and TRBJ1-1; TCRdb calls TRBD1, which cannot be checked without DNA. The CDR3 contains 14 residues. The chain's CDR3 is CASSAGTRDTEAFF.

The rearrangement uses TRBV4-2 and TRBJ2-3. CDR1 and CDR2 from the germline V gene are LGHNA and YNFKEQ. The CDR3 length is 13 residues. This CDR3 is CASSPVLGDTQYF.

CDR3 residues: CASSLRTAGELFF. The V and J genes are TRBV5-1 and TRBJ2-2; TCRdb's D call of TRBD2 is untestable without DNA. The CDR3 totals 13 residues. Germline loops: CDR1 SGHRS, CDR2 YFSETQ.

The chain is built from TRBV4-2 and TRBJ2-7; the D gene TCRdb calls, TRBD2, cannot be checked with no DNA. Germline CDR1 is LGHNA and CDR2 is YNFKEQ. The length of the CDR3 is 13 residues. The CDR3: CASSQDWRYEQYF.

V usage is TRBV7-2 and J usage is TRBJ1-1. The CDR3 contains 14 residues. Looked up from germline, CDR1 is SGHTA and CDR2 is FQGNSA. The CDR3 loop is CASSLGSSYTEAFF. Looking up the rest from reference TRBV7-2 and TRBJ1-1 gives the full variable domain: GAGVSQSPSNKVTEKGKDVELRCDPISGHTALYWYRQSLGQGLEFLIYFQGNSAPDKSGLPSDRFSAERTGGSVSTLTIQRTQQEDSAVYLCASSLGSSYTEAFFGQGTRLTVV.

V gene TRBV30 combines with J gene TRBJ1-6; TCRdb's D call of TRBD1 is untestable without DNA. The V gene's germline CDR1 is GTSNPN and CDR2 SVGIG (reference sequence). This CDR3 has 16 residues. CDR3 loop: CAWSWDRSSYNSPLHF. Full variable domain (outside the CDR3, taken from reference TRBV30 and TRBJ1-6): SQTIHQWPATLVQPVGSPLSLECTVEGTSNPNLYWYRQAAGRGLQLLFYSVGIGQISSEVPQNLSASRPQDRQFILSSKKLLLSDSGFYLCAWSWDRSSYNSPLHFGNGTRLTVT.